Listed below are T cell receptor beta chains from one sample, sequenced in a study of spatial heterogeneity in lung cancer. TCRdb fed the 5' RACE reads into MiXCR, producing one record per CDR3 protein. The sample lists some 120,000 distinct CDR3 sequences; 12% were seen once. The sequencing here drew on PBMCs, taken at follow-up. These receptors were collected from a male donor with early-stage non-small cell lung cancer. Each CDR3 is given with its conserved first and last residue. D genes are given only for firm matches. Size is omitted from some rows. Given values are once, few, many or a class for expanded clones.

>few|TRBJ2-1|NA|TRBV6-5
TGTGCCAGCAGTTACTTAGGGGGTGAGCAGTTCTTC
CASSYLGGEQFF
>few|TRBJ1-1|NA|TRBV20-1
TGCAGTGGCCCCCCTTGGGGCGATGAAGCTTTCTTT
CSGPPWGDEAFF
>few|TRBJ1-1|NA|TRBV29-1
TGCAGCGCGGCGGGGTTTAACACTGAAGCTTTCTTT
CSAAGFNTEAFF
>many|TRBJ1-2|NA|TRBV6-2/TRBV6-3
TGTGCCAGCAGACAAACAGGGTTTCGCTATGGCTACACCTTC
CASRQTGFRYGYTF
>few|TRBJ2-7|TRBD2|TRBV4-2
TGTGCCAGCAGCCGAGGGACTAGCGGGGGAAACTACGAGCAGTACTTC
CASSRGTSGGNYEQYF
>many|TRBJ1-1|TRBD1|TRBV5-1
TGCGCCAGCAGCTTGGAGGACAGGGGGCAAACTGAAGCTTTCTTT
CASSLEDRGQTEAFF
>NA|TRBJ2-3|NA|TRBV27
TGTGCCAGCAGTTTAGGACTTCGTAGCGCCACACACACAGATACGCAGTATTTT
CASSLGLRSATHTDTQYF
>NA|TRBJ2-3|NA|TRBV7-2
TGTGCCAGCAGCATAACTAGCACAGATACGCAGTATTTT
CASSITSTDTQYF
>many|TRBJ1-3|TRBD1|TRBV10-3
TGTGCCATCAAGCAGGGGGATGGAAACACCATATATTTT
CAIKQGDGNTIYF
>NA|TRBJ1-4|TRBD1|TRBV5-1
TGCGCCAGCACCCCCGGCAGGGGGACGATCCCTAATGAAAAACTGTTTTTT
CASTPGRGTIPNEKLFF
>few|TRBJ2-1|NA|TRBV28
TGTGCCAGCAGTATTATTAGGGACAATGAGCAGTTCTTC
CASSIIRDNEQFF
>few|TRBJ2-1|TRBD1|TRBV10-3
TGTGCCATCAGTCCAACAGACAGGGCGACCAATGAGCAGTTCTTC
CAISPTDRATNEQFF
>many|TRBJ2-7|TRBD1|TRBV20-1
TGCAGTGCTAGAACTCCAGCCGGGACAGCCATCTCCGAGCAGTACTTC
CSARTPAGTAISEQYF
>few|TRBJ2-5|NA|TRBV6-5
TGTGCCAGCAGGCCCCCTGAAGGGACCCAGTACTTC
CASRPPEGTQYF
>many|TRBJ1-5|NA|TRBV10-3
TGTGCCATCAGTGAGTCGGGCGCTGTCAATCAGCCCCAGCATTTT
CAISESGAVNQPQHF
>many|TRBJ2-1|TRBD1|TRBV5-1
TGCGCCAGCAGCTTGGGGGACAGGGCCGGCAATGAGCAGTTCTTC
CASSLGDRAGNEQFF
>NA|TRBJ2-1|TRBD1|TRBV6-5
TGTGCCAGCAGCTCCGGGACAGGGGTTTTCAATGAGCAGTTCTTC
CASSSGTGVFNEQFF
>few|TRBJ2-5|NA|TRBV6-2/TRBV6-3
TGTGCCAGCAGTTACCCAGCGGTCGCCCAAGAGACCCAGTACTTC
CASSYPAVAQETQYF
>few|TRBJ2-3|TRBD2|TRBV2
TGTGCCAGCGGGCAAGCGGGGGTGATTAGCACAGATACGCAGTATTTT
CASGQAGVISTDTQYF
>many|TRBJ2-5|NA|TRBV20-1
TGCAGTGCTAGAGTTAGCCGGGAGACCCAGTACTTC
CSARVSRETQYF
>NA|TRBJ2-1|TRBD1|TRBV3-1
TGTGCCAGCAGCCAAGGACAGGGCCCACACAATGAGCAGTTCTTC
CASSQGQGPHNEQFF
>few|TRBJ2-1|TRBD2|TRBV5-1
TGCGCCAGCAGCGTCCGGCCTAGCGGGGGCAATGAGCAGTTCTTC
CASSVRPSGGNEQFF
>many|TRBJ2-1|TRBD2|TRBV7-3
TGTGCCAGCAGCACCAGCGGGGGGTCTAATGAGCAGTTCTTC
CASSTSGGSNEQFF
>many|TRBJ2-3|TRBD2|TRBV6-4
TGTGCCAGCAGTGTTGAGGGGCGGGGGGCCACCTACACAGATACGCAGTATTTT
CASSVEGRGATYTDTQYF
>few|TRBJ2-2|NA|TRBV30
TGTGCCTGGAGTGTAAACACGGATAACACCGGGGAGCTGTTTTTT
CAWSVNTDNTGELFF
>many|TRBJ1-3|NA|TRBV4-2
TGTGCCAGCAGCCAAGAATCAGCCAGAGGAAACACCATATATTTT
CASSQESARGNTIYF
>many|TRBJ1-6|TRBD1|TRBV7-2
TGTGCCAGCAGCTTCACGACAGGGTTCAATTCACCCCTCCACTTT
CASSFTTGFNSPLHF
>few|TRBJ1-4|NA|TRBV4-3
TGCGCCAGCAGCCAAGATAGGCCCGGGTCTGCAACTAATGAAAAACTGTTTTTT
CASSQDRPGSATNEKLFF
>many|TRBJ2-7|TRBD1|TRBV5-1
TGCGCCAGCAGCCTGGGACAGGGACCGGACGAGCAGTACTTC
CASSLGQGPDEQYF
>few|TRBJ1-5|NA|TRBV19
TGTGCCAGCCGTTTCGGGGGGTCTAGCAATCAGCCCCAGCATTTT
CASRFGGSSNQPQHF
>few|TRBJ2-1|TRBD1|TRBV6-4
TGTGCCAGCAGTGAGGGACAGGCGAACAATGAGCAGTTCTTC
CASSEGQANNEQFF
>NA|TRBJ2-7|NA|TRBV5-1
TGCGCCAGCAGGGAGGGGGACTACGAGCAGTACTTC
CASREGDYEQYF
>many|TRBJ2-5|NA|TRBV10-3
TGTGCCATCAGTGAGAAGAGGGCCCAAGAGACCCAGTACTTC
CAISEKRAQETQYF
>NA|TRBJ1-6|NA|TRBV5-1
TGCGCCAGCAGCTTGGCCGGGGACAATTCACCCCTCCACTTT
CASSLAGDNSPLHF
>many|TRBJ1-1|NA|TRBV29-1
TGCAGCGTCGCGCCGGCAGGGATGTCCATGAACACTGAAGCTTTCTTT
CSVAPAGMSMNTEAFF
>NA|TRBJ2-1|TRBD2|TRBV20-1
TGCAGTGCTAGAGCTAGGCCTAGCGGGTACAATGAGCAGTTCTTC
CSARARPSGYNEQFF
>NA|TRBJ1-5|TRBD1|TRBV5-1
TGCGCCAGCAGCTTGGGACAGGGTAGCAATCAGCCCCAGCATTTT
CASSLGQGSNQPQHF
>NA|TRBJ2-3|NA|TRBV12-3/TRBV12-4
TGTGCCAGCAGTTTAGGTCAAAGACAGTATTTT
CASSLGQRQYF
>NA|TRBJ2-3|TRBD2|TRBV5-1
TGCGCCAGCAGCTTGAAAGCGGGGGGCAGCACAGATACGCAGTATTTT
CASSLKAGGSTDTQYF
>few|TRBJ2-1|TRBD1|TRBV5-1
TGCGCCAGCGATAGGGGACAGTCGGATGAGCATGAGCAGTTCTTC
CASDRGQSDEHEQFF
>NA|TRBJ2-6|NA|TRBV7-7
TGTGCTAGCAGTGCAGGCAGAATGGTTGGGGCCAACGTCCTGACTTTC
CASSAGRMVGANVLTF
>few|TRBJ1-6|NA|TRBV10-3
TGTGCCATCGGGCACGATGGGGGTAATTCACCCCTCCACTTT
CAIGHDGGNSPLHF
>few|TRBJ2-7|NA|TRBV29-1
TGCAGCGTTGGGCAGGGCTCCTACGAGCAGTACTTC
CSVGQGSYEQYF
>NA|TRBJ2-5|NA|TRBV7-8
TGTGCCAGCAGCTTATTGCAGGGGTCCCGAGAGACCCAGTACTTC
CASSLLQGSRETQYF
>NA|TRBJ1-5|NA|TRBV29-1
TGCAGCGCCGGGACTTCTGGCAATCAGCCCCAGCATTTT
CSAGTSGNQPQHF
>NA|TRBJ2-6|NA|TRBV3-1
TGTGCCAGCAGCCCTGGACCGCACTCTGGGGCCAACGTCCTGACTTTC
CASSPGPHSGANVLTF